A selection of T cell receptor beta chains follows, all from one sample in a study of beta chain features in type 1 diabetes. Method: immunoSEQ multiplex PCR; TCRdb's copy keeps in-frame clones and lacks some. The sample has roughly 250,000 clones; roughly 22% are singletons. Sequenced: naive CD4+ T cells from blood. These receptors all stem from a woman aged 35 to 49 with type 1 diabetes. CDR3s include the opening cysteine and the closing phenylalanine or tryptophan. The D gene is left open where the match is weak. Expanded clones get a size class; other rows say once, few or many, or leave the size out.

CDR3nt	CDR3aa	d_gene	abundance	v_gene	j_gene
TGTGCCAGCAGCGCGACAGGGGAGGCGCGGTTGGCCTACAATGAGCAGTTCTTC	CASSATGEARLAYNEQFF	TRBD1	NA	TRBV9	TRBJ2-1
TGTGCCAGCAGTCGCGGGGGGTTTAGCACAGATACGCAGTATTTT	CASSRGGFSTDTQYF	TRBD2	NA	TRBV6-6	TRBJ2-3
TGCGCCAGCAGCCAGGACAGTATGAACACTGAAGCTTTCTTT	CASSQDSMNTEAFF	NA	NA	TRBV23-1	TRBJ1-1
TGTGCCAGCAGTGAAGGGCTAGCGGGATTCACAGATACGCAGTATTTT	CASSEGLAGFTDTQYF	TRBD2	NA	TRBV2	TRBJ2-3
TGTGCCAGCAGCCCCCGGTTGGGGGCCCCCAACACTGAAGCTTTCTTT	CASSPRLGAPNTEAFF	NA	NA	TRBV7-8	TRBJ1-1
TGCAGCGGACTTGGGGAGGAGCGGGGGGGCTCCAATGAGCAGTTCTTC	CSGLGEERGGSNEQFF	TRBD2	NA	TRBV29-1	TRBJ2-1
TGTGCCAGCAGCTTGCTTGGGAGTTCCTACAATGAGCAGTTCTTC	CASSLLGSSYNEQFF	NA	NA	TRBV5-6	TRBJ2-1
TGCAGCGTTGAAGGTCCCCCGGCTAGCGGGAGCACAGATACGCAGTATTTT	CSVEGPPASGSTDTQYF	TRBD2	NA	TRBV29-1	TRBJ2-3
TGCGCCAGCAGCTTGGGGACTAGCGGGGGTTGGGAGCAGTTCTTC	CASSLGTSGGWEQFF	TRBD2	NA	TRBV5-1	TRBJ2-1
TGTGCCAGCAGCCCCCGCGGGAAGAACACCGGGGAGCTGTTTTTT	CASSPRGKNTGELFF	NA	NA	TRBV9	TRBJ2-2
TGTGCCAGCAGTACCGGGACAAGCTCCTACAATGAGCAGTTCTTC	CASSTGTSSYNEQFF	NA	NA	TRBV11-2	TRBJ2-1
TGTGCCAGCATTGCCGGGACAGGGTTGGGCGAGCAGTACTTC	CASIAGTGLGEQYF	TRBD1	few	TRBV28	TRBJ2-7
TGTGCCAGCAGTCTCCCCCCCGGGGGAGAGACCCAGTACTTC	CASSLPPGGETQYF	NA	NA	TRBV28	TRBJ2-5
TGTGCCAGCAGCTTAAGTCGGACAGGGGACGAGCAGTACTTC	CASSLSRTGDEQYF	TRBD1	few	TRBV7-9	TRBJ2-7
TGTGCCACCAGCAGAGATTTTTGGACTAGCGGCTCCTACGAGCAGTACTTC	CATSRDFWTSGSYEQYF	TRBD2	NA	TRBV15	TRBJ2-7
TGTGCCAGCAGCTCAGTCCCCCCAGATACGCAGTATTTT	CASSSVPPDTQYF	NA	NA	TRBV7-3	TRBJ2-3